This entry concerns a single T cell receptor (beta chain). Antigen unknown. The data stem from a study of CXCR3-negative and CXCR3-positive naive CD8 T cells. Naive CD8+ T cells were CD45RO-CCR7+CD27+CD95-. The CDR3 length is 13 residues. Germline CDR1 is SQVTM and CDR2 is ANQGSEA. General study results and limits: Memory cells diverged, while naive CXCR3-positive and CXCR3-negative cells had similar TRBV-TRBJ usage. More hydrophobic TRB CDR3s were found in CXCR3-positive naive cells than in CXCR3-negative naive cells. After cryopreservation, CXCR3 expression dropped partially; most assays used fresh PBMCs.

5' RACE with UMI labels generated the TRB cDNA libraries. With the 5' RACE reads reprocessed, TCRdb shows one record per CDR3 protein and no DNA. Listed are 43,000 or so distinct CDR3 sequences; 1.6% falls within the top ten. The clonotype comes from a human donor in good health. Some clones in this sample may be carry-over from other donors' samples. The chain combines TRBV29-1 with TRBJ1-2; without DNA, the TCRdb call of TRBD1 cannot be checked. Material: naive CXCR3- CD8+ T cells from blood. Subset indicated: CD45RO-CCR7+CD27+CD95- naive CD8+ T cells lacking CXCR3 (TNR3-). CDR3 in amino acids: CSGFLPGNYGYTF.